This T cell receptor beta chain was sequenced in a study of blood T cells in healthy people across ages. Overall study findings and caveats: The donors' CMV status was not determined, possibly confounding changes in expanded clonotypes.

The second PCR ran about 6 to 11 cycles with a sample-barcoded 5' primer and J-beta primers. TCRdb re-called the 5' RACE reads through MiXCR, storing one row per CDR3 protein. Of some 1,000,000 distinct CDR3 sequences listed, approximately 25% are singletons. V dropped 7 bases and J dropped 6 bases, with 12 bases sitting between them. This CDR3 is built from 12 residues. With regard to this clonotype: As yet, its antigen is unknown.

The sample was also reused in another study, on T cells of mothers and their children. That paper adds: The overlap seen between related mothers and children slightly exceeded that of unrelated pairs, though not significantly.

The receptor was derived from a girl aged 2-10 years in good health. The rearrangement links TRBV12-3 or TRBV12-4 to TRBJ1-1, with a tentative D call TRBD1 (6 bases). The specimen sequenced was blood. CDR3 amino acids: CASTRGSPEAFF. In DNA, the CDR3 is TGTGCCAGCACCAGGGGCTCTCCTGAAGCTTTCTTT.